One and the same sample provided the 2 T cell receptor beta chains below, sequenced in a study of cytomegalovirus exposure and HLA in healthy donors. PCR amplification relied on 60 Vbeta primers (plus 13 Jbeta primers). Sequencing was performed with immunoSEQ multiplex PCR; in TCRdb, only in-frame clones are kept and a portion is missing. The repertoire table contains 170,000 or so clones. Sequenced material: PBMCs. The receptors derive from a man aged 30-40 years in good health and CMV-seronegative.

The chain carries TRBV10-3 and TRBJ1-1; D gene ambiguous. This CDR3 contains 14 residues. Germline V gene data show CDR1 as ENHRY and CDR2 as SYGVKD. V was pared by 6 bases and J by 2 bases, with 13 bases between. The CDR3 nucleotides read TGTGCCATCAGGAGCACAGTTCCTAACACTGAAGCTTTCTTT. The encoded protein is CAIRSTVPNTEAFF.

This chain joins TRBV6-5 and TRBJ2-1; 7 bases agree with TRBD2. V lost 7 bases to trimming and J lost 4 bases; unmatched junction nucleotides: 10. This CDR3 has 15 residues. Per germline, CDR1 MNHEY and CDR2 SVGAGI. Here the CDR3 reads CASKSSGRAYNEQFF. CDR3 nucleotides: TGTGCCAGCAAGTCCAGTGGGAGGGCGTACAATGAGCAGTTCTTC.